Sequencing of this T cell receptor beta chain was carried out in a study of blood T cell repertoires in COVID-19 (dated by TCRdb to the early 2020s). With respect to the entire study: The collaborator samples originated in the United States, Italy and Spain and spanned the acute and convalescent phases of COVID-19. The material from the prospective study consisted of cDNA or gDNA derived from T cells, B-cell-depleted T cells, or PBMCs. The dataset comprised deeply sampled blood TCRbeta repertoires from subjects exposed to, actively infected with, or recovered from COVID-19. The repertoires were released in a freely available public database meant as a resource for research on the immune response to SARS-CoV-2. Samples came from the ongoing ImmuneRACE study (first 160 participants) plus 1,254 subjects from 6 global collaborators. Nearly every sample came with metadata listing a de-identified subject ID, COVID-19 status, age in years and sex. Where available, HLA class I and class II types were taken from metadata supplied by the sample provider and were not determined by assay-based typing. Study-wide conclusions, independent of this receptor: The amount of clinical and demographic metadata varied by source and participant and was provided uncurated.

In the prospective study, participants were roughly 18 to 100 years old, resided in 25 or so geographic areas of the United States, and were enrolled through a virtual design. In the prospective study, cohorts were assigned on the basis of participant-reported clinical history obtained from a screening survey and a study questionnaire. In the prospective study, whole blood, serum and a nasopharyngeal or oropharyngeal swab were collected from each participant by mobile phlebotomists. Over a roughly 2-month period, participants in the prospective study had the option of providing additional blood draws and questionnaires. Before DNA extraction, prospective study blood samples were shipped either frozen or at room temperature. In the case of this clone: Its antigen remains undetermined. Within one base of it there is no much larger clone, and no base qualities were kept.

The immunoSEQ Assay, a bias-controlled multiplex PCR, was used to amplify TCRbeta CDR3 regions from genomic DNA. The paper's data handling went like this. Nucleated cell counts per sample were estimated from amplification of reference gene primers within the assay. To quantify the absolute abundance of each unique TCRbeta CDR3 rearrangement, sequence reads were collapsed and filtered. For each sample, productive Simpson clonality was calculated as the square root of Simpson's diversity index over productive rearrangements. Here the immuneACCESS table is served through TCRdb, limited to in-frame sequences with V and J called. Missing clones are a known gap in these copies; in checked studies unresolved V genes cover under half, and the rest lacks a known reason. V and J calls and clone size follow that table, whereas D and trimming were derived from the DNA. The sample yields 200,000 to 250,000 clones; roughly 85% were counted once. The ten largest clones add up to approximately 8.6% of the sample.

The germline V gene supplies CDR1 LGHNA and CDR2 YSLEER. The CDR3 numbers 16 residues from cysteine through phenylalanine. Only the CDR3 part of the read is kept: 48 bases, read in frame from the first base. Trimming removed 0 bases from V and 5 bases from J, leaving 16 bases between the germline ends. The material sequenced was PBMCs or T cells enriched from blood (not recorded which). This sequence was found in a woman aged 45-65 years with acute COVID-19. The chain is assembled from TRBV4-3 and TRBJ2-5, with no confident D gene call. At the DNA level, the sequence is TGCGCCAGCAGCCAAGACTCCGGGTCGCTCTCGGAGACCCAGTACTTC. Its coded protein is CASSQDSGSLSETQYF.